This T cell receptor beta chain was recovered during a study of vaccination effects on CD4 cells after COVID-19. Study conclusions and caveats: Long after vaccination, the clones induced by infection and by vaccine shrank markedly in size.

Culture lasted about 11 days before CD4+ T cell isolation. Participants each got two BNT162b2 or mRNA-1273 vaccine doses. Both day 3 and day 7 saw half the medium replaced with IL-2 medium. This CDR3 comprises 16 residues. V shed 2 bases and J shed 2 bases, with 15 bases lying between them. Germline V gene data show CDR1 as SGHTA and CDR2 as FQGNSA. Only a few counts were recorded for this clone. The target antigen is unknown. Assay used: immunoSEQ multiplex PCR; TCRdb lists only in-frame clones, some missing. The sample records some 47,000 clones, 70% being singletons. Sequences were derived from CD4+ T cells from PBMCs cultured without peptide, sampled after COVID-19 vaccination. This receptor was obtained from a human donor who received a COVID-19 vaccine. The chain uses TRBV7-2 and TRBJ1-1; weak D call: TRBD1 (5 bases). CDR3 nucleotide sequence: TGTGCCAGCAGCTTATCCCGGCCGGGACCAAACACTGAAGCTTTCTTT. Its protein product is CASSLSRPGPNTEAFF.